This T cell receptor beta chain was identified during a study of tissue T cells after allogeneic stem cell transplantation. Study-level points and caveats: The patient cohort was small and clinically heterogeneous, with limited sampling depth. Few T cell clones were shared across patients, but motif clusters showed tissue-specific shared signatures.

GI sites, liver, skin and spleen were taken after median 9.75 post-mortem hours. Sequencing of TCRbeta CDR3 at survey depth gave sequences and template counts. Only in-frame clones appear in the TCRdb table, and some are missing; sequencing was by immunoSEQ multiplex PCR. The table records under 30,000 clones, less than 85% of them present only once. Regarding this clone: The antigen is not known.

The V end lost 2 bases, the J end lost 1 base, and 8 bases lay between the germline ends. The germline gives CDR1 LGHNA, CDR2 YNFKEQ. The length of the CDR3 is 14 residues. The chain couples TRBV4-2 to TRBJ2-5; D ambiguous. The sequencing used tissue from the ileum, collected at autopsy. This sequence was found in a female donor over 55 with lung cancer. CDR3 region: CASSQTSSQETQYF. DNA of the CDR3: TGTGCCAGCAGCCAAACATCTAGCCAAGAGACCCAGTACTTC.